This T cell receptor (beta chain) was retrieved from a study of memory CD8 T cells in hepatitis C reinfection. Assay: immunoSEQ multiplex PCR; the TCRdb copy retains only in-frame clones and omits some. The profile shows tens of thousands of clones, 85% to 90% of them singletons. This CDR3 is 15 amino acids long. Trimming took 6 bases from V and 7 from J, leaving 16 bases between them. Germline CDR1 is WNHNN and CDR2 is SYGVQD (reference sequence). Time point in this sample: pre-reinfection, 55 to 20 weeks before reinfection detection. TCR sequencing was done directly ex vivo on sorted cells, without expansion in vitro. At all three reinfection time points, viable CD3+ CD8+ CD45RO- cells from a couple of donors served as controls.

Sequencing was carried out using naive CD8+ T cells sorted from blood. The gene calls are TRBV10-1 and TRBJ1-6; no reliable D call. The TCR originated in a man younger than 35 with hepatitis C virus infection. CDR3 sequence: CASSPPTAENSPLHF. CDR3 nucleotide sequence: TGCGCCAGCAGCCCCCCGACTGCTGAGAATTCACCCCTCCACTTT.